This T cell receptor beta chain is from a study of control samples from healthy donors and cancer patients (dated by TCRdb to about 2020). V lost 3 bases and J lost 4 bases; the stretch between them is 15 bases long. CDR1 is given as KGHSH and CDR2 as LQKENI, both from the germline V gene. The CDR3 numbers 15 residues from cysteine through phenylalanine. Only CDR3 DNA remains: 45 bases, in frame from the first base. The library came from the immunoSEQ multiplex PCR assay. In TCRdb, the immuneACCESS table is reduced to in-frame sequences with V and J assigned. These tables do not hold every clone; where another copy was compared, an unresolved V gene accounts for under half, and the others remain unexplained. For this sample the table gives 250,000 to 300,000 clones, of which roughly 82% were detected only once. 10% to 15% of the sample goes to the ten largest clones. To note about this clone: What antigen it recognizes has not been identified. No base-level quality is on record; no much larger clone is a single base apart.

The chain employs TRBV18 and TRBJ1-2, with TRBD1 tentatively as D gene (5 bases match). The receptor's source is a woman aged 55-69 years with lung cancer. Sequencing was performed on PBMCs. The DNA sequence reads TGTGCCAGCTCACCGGAGGGGCTGGGAATCTATGGCTACACCTTC. Its translation reads: CASSPEGLGIYGYTF.